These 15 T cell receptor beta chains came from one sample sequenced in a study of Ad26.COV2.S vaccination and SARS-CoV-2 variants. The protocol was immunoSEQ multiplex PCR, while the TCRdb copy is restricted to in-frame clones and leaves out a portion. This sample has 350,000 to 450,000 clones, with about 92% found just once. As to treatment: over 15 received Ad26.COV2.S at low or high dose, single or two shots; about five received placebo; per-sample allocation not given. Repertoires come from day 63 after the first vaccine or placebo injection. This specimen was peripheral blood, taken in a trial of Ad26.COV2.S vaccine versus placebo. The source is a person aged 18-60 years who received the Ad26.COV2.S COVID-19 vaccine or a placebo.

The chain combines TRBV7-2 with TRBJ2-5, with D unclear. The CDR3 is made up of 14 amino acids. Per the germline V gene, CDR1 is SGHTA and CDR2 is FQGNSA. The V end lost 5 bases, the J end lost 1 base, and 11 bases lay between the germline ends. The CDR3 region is CASSPGYVQETQYF. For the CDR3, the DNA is TGTGCCAGCAGCCCCGGGTACGTCCAAGAGACCCAGTACTTC.

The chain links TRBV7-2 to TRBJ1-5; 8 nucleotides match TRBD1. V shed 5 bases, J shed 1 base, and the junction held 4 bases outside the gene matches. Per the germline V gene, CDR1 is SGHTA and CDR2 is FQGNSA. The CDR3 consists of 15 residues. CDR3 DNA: TGTGCCAGCAGCCCGCAGGGGGCGAGCAATCAGCCCCAGCATTTT. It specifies CASSPQGASNQPQHF.

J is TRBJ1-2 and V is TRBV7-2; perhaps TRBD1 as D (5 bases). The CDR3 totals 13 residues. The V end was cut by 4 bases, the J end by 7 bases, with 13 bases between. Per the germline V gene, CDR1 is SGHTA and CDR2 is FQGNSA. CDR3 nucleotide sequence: TGTGCCAGCAGCTCACCCCCAGGGTTTGGCTACACCTTC. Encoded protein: CASSSPPGFGYTF.

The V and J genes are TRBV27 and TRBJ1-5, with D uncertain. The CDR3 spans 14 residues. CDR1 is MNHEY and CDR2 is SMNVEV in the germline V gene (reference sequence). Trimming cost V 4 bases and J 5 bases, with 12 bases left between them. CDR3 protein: CASSSTDTYQPQHF. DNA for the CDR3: TGTGCCAGCAGTTCAACTGACACCTATCAGCCCCAGCATTTT.

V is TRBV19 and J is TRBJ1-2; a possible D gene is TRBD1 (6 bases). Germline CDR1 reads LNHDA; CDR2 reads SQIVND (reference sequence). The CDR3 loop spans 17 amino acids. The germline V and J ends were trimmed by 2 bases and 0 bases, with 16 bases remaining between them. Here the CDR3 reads CASSIWDIRGANYGYTF. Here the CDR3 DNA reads TGTGCCAGTAGTATATGGGACATTCGGGGAGCTAACTATGGCTACACCTTC.

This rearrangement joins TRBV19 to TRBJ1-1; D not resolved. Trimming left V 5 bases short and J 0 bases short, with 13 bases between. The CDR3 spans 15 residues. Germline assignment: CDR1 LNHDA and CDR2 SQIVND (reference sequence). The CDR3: CASSPKQYMNTEAFF. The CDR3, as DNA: TGTGCCAGTAGTCCTAAACAATACATGAACACTGAAGCTTTCTTT.

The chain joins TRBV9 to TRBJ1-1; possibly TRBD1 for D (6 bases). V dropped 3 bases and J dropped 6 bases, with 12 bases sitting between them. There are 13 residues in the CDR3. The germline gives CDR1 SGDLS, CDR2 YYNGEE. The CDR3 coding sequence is TGTGCCAGCAGCGCCTTACAGGGCCCTGAAGCTTTCTTT. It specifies CASSALQGPEAFF.

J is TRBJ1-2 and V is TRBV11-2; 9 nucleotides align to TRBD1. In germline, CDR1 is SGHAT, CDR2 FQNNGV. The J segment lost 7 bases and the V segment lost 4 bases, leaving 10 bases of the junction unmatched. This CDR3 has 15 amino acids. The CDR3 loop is CASSSGVGQGPGYTF. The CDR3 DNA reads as TGTGCCAGCAGCTCAGGGGTAGGACAGGGGCCTGGCTACACCTTC.

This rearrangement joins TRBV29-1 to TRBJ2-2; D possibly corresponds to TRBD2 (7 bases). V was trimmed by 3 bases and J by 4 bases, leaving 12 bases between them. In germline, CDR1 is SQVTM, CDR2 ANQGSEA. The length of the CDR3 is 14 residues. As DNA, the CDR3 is TGCAGCGTTGAGCGGGGGCTCGGCACCGGGGAGCTGTTTTTT. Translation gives CSVERGLGTGELFF.

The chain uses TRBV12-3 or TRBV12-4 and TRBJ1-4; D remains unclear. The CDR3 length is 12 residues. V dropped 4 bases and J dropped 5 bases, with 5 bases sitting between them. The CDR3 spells CASSSANEKLFF. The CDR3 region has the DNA TGTGCCAGCAGTTCCGCAAATGAAAAACTGTTTTTT.

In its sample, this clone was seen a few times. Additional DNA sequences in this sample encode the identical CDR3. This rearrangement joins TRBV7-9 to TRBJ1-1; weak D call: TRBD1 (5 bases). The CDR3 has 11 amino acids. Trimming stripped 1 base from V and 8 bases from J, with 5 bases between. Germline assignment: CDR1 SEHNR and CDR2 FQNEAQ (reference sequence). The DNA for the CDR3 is TGTGCCAGCAGCTTAGGGGGGGAAGCTTTCTTT. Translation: CASSLGGEAFF. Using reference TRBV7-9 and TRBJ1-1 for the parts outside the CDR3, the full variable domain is DTGVSQNPRHKITKRGQNVTFRCDPISEHNRLYWYRQTLGQGPEFLTYFQNEAQLEKSRLLSDRFSAERPKGSFSTLEIQRTEQGDSAMYLCASSLGGEAFFGQGTRLTVV.

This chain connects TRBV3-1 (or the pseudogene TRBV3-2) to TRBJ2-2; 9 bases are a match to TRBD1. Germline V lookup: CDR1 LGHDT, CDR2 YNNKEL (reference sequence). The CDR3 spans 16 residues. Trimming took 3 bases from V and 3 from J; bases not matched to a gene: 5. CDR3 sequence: CASSQGWTGDTGELFF. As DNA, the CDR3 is TGTGCCAGCAGCCAGGGATGGACAGGGGACACCGGGGAGCTGTTTTTT.

CDR3 nucleotides: TGTGCCACCAGTGATGCAGCAGGGGGAGGTACTGAAGCTTTCTTT. Its translation: CATSDAAGGGTEAFF. J is TRBJ1-1 and V is TRBV24-1, with TRBD1 identical over 7 bases. The CDR3 contains 15 residues. With V trimmed by 3 bases and J by 5 bases, 8 bases remained unmatched. CDR1 KGHDR and CDR2 SFDVKD come from the germline V gene.

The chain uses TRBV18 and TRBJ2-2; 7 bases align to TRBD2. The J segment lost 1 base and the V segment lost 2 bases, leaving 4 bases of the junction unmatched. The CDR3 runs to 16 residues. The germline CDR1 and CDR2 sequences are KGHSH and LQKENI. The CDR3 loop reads CASSPRLAENTGELFF. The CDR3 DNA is TGTGCCAGCTCACCAAGGCTAGCGGAGAACACCGGGGAGCTGTTTTTT.

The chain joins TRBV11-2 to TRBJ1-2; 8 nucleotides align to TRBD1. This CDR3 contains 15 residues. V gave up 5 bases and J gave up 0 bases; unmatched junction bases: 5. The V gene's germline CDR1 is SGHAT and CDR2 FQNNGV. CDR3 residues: CASSLGDRSNYGYTF. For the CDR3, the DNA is TGTGCCAGCAGCCTGGGGGACAGGTCTAACTATGGCTACACCTTC.